The clone carrying this T cell receptor beta chain was counted ten times or more. The read ends 3 residues shy of where the CDR3 ends; the end is completed using the germline J gene. This specimen comes from a study of T cell clonality in common variable immunodeficiency. Generated by immunoSEQ multiplex PCR, the TCRdb table keeps only in-frame clones and is missing some. The sample is made up of tens of thousands of clones, none counted only once. Looked up from germline, CDR1 is GTSNPN and CDR2 is SVGIG (reference sequence). CDR3 size: 10 residues. The J gene is TRBJ1-2, the V gene TRBV30; D call uncertain. Specimen: peripheral blood mononuclear cells. The receptor comes from a person between 18 and 75 years old in good health. CDR3 amino acids: CACEGGPYTF. Incomplete CDR3 DNA: TGTGCCTGTGAAGGTGGTCCC.